The 22 T cell receptor beta chains reported below all come from one sample, sequenced in a study of T cell responses to AZD1222 COVID-19 vaccine. TCRdb keeps only in-frame clones here, not all; method: immunoSEQ multiplex PCR. Here the sample spans roughly 180,000 clones, roughly nine tenths being singletons. The material sequenced was peripheral blood, taken on day 0 of AZD1222 vaccination. These receptor sequences come from an adult in good health.

The chain uses TRBV10-1 and TRBJ2-7, with TRBD1 as a possible D gene (6 bases). This CDR3 comprises 13 residues. Germline CDR1 is WNHNN and CDR2 is SYGVQD (reference sequence). V lost 5 bases, J lost 9 bases, and 17 bases lay in between. The CDR3 sequence: CASSPGEGSRQYF. The DNA of the CDR3 is TGCGCCAGCAGTCCAGGGGAAGGTTCTCGGCAGTACTTC.

The rearrangement links TRBV21-1 to TRBJ1-2. TRBV21-1 constitutes a pseudogene. The CDR3 consists of 13 residues. The CDR3 DNA follows: TGTGCCAGCAGCAATGGGGCGGGCTATGGCTACACCTTC. Translating gives CASSNGAGYGYTF.

The chain uses TRBV27 and TRBJ2-3; no firm D call. This CDR3 region has 13 residues. Trimming left V 6 bases short and J 6 bases short, with 13 bases between. Per germline, CDR1 MNHEY and CDR2 SMNVEV (reference sequence). CDR3 nucleotides: TGTGCCAGCAGGGGGTCCGTAGAGGATACGCAGTATTTT. This codes for CASRGSVEDTQYF.

V gene TRBV29-1 combines with J gene TRBJ1-2; D possibly corresponds to TRBD1 (5 bases). V lost 6 bases, J lost 4 bases, and 9 bases lay in between. The CDR3 covers 11 residues. Germline V gene sequence: CDR1 SQVTM, CDR2 ANQGSEA. CDR3 amino acids: CSVFGGYGYTF. Written as DNA, the CDR3 is TGCAGCGTCTTCGGGGGCTATGGCTACACCTTC. Full variable domain (outside the CDR3, taken from reference TRBV29-1 and TRBJ1-2): SAVISQKPSRDICQRGTSLTIQCQVDSQVTMMFWYRQQPGQSLTLIATANQGSEATYESGFVIDKFPISRPNLTFSTLTVSNMSPEDSSIYLCSVFGGYGYTFGSGTRLTVV.

The genes are TRBV10-3 and TRBJ1-4; D unclear. This CDR3 contains 13 residues. Trimming left V 9 bases short and J 0 bases short, with 8 bases between. The germline CDR1 and CDR2 sequences are ENHRY and SYGVKD. CDR3 DNA: TGTGCCATTAGAGCCGCAACTAATGAAAAACTGTTTTTT. As protein: CAIRAATNEKLFF.

This clone occurred once. The chain uses TRBV27 and TRBJ1-1; the D gene is possibly TRBD1 (6 bases). CDR1 and CDR2 from the germline V gene are MNHEY and SMNVEV (reference sequence). The CDR3 totals 14 residues. Trimming took off 5 bases at V and 4 bases at J, with 14 bases between the two ends. In nucleotides, the CDR3 is TGTGCCAGCAGTCCGAGGGGGGGAAGCACTGAAGCTTTCTTT. It codes for CASSPRGGSTEAFF.

The chain is built from TRBV2 and TRBJ1-4, with D perhaps matching TRBD1 (6 bases). The CDR3 runs 13 residues. The germline CDR1 and CDR2 sequences are SNHLY and FYNNEI. Trimming took off 3 bases at V and 6 bases at J, with 8 bases between the two ends. The CDR3 is CASSEDRDEKLFF. DNA for the CDR3: TGTGCCAGCAGTGAGGACAGAGATGAAAAACTGTTTTTT.

The rearrangement uses TRBV7-8 and TRBJ1-6; 8 nucleotides match TRBD1. The junction had 7 bases not matched to a gene; V was cut back by 5 bases and J by 7 bases. The CDR3 has 15 amino acids. Germline V gene sequence: CDR1 SGHVS, CDR2 FQNEAQ. CDR3 protein: CASSRGQGLNSPLHF. CDR3 in DNA: TGTGCCAGCAGCAGAGGACAGGGTCTAAATTCACCCCTCCACTTT.

This chain joins TRBV27 and TRBJ1-2; weak D call: TRBD1 (5 bases). There are 14 residues in the CDR3. Trimming stripped 3 bases from V and 0 bases from J, with 8 bases between. Germline assignment: CDR1 MNHEY and CDR2 SMNVEV (reference sequence). The CDR3, as DNA: TGTGCCAGCAGTTTCCAGGGACCTAACTATGGCTACACCTTC. It translates to CASSFQGPNYGYTF.

The V and J genes are TRBV7-2 and TRBJ1-1; the match to TRBD1 covers 7 bases. Germline trimming cut 0 bases from V and 7 bases from J; bases unmatched to any gene: 2. The CDR3 covers 13 residues. The germline V gene encodes CDR1 SGHTA and CDR2 FQGNSA. The CDR3 region has the DNA TGTGCCAGCAGCTTAGCCCAGGGGGGTGAAGCTTTCTTT. It specifies CASSLAQGGEAFF.

A few counts support this clone. The rearrangement uses TRBV3-1 (or the pseudogene TRBV3-2) and TRBJ2-2; tentative D call: TRBD2 (6 bases). CDR3 length: 15 residues. Trimming took off 4 bases at V and 4 bases at J, with 13 bases between the two ends. Per the germline V gene, CDR1 is LGHDT and CDR2 is YNNKEL (reference sequence). In DNA, the CDR3 is TGTGCCAGCAGCCCCCCTGAGCGGGTCACCGGGGAGCTGTTTTTT. Translated, it gives CASSPPERVTGELFF.

CDR3 DNA sequence: TGTGCCTGGCGGCTTCAGGGGGCAACTAATCAGCCCCAGCATTTT. This encodes CAWRLQGATNQPQHF. The rearrangement links TRBV30 to TRBJ1-5; 8 nucleotides line up with TRBD1. V gave up 5 bases and J gave up 4 bases; unmatched junction bases: 10. The CDR3 extends over 15 amino acids. CDR1 is GTSNPN and CDR2 is SVGIG in the germline V gene (reference sequence).

The chain uses TRBV5-1 and TRBJ2-1, with TRBD2 matching 12 bases. Germline V gives CDR1 SGHRS, CDR2 YFSETQ. The CDR3 runs to 17 residues. The J segment lost 5 bases and the V segment lost 2 bases, leaving 8 bases of the junction unmatched. CDR3 sequence: CASSFPTSGSPHNEQFF. The CDR3 bases are TGCGCCAGCAGCTTCCCGACTAGCGGGAGTCCCCACAATGAGCAGTTCTTC.

The chain employs TRBV19 and TRBJ2-7, with 11 bases fitting TRBD1. V shed 3 bases and J 1 base; nucleotides not matched to a gene: 2. This CDR3 has 15 residues. Germline CDR1 LNHDA, CDR2 SQIVND (reference sequence). DNA of the CDR3: TGTGCCAGTAGTATCGGACAGGGGGCTTCCTACGAGCAGTACTTC. This encodes CASSIGQGASYEQYF.

The chain carries TRBV4-3 and TRBJ2-2; D may be TRBD1 or TRBD2 (5 bases each). The CDR3 loop spans 14 amino acids. Germline CDR1 reads LGHNA; CDR2 reads YSLEER. Trimming stripped 1 base from V and 5 bases from J, with 8 bases between. In nucleotides, the CDR3 is TGCGCCAGCAGCCAAGGGGGGACGACCGGGGAGCTGTTTTTT. Translated, it gives CASSQGGTTGELFF.

V and J are TRBV9 and TRBJ1-2, with 7 bases fitting TRBD1. The length of the CDR3 is 13 residues. J gave up 1 base and V 5 bases, and 2 bases lay outside the gene matches. The germline gives CDR1 SGDLS, CDR2 YYNGEE. CDR3 protein: CASSRDSNYGYTF. CDR3 nucleotide sequence: TGTGCCAGCAGTCGGGACAGTAACTATGGCTACACCTTC.

The J gene is TRBJ1-5, the V gene TRBV19; D is ambiguous. The CDR3 sequence is 17 residues long. CDR1 is LNHDA and CDR2 is SQIVND in the germline V gene (reference sequence). V dropped 1 base and J dropped 0 bases, with 13 bases sitting between them. The CDR3 region is CASSIVSGEDSNQPQHF. In DNA, the CDR3 is TGTGCCAGTAGTATAGTCTCCGGGGAAGATAGCAATCAGCCCCAGCATTTT.

J is TRBJ1-5 and V is TRBV9, with a tentative D call TRBD1 (6 bases). The germline gives CDR1 SGDLS, CDR2 YYNGEE. Trimming pared 3 bases from V and 0 bases from J, leaving 7 bases between. The CDR3 runs 14 residues. As DNA, the CDR3 is TGTGCCAGCAGCGCAGGGGTTAGCAATCAGCCCCAGCATTTT. Protein product: CASSAGVSNQPQHF.

The chain couples TRBV30 to TRBJ2-1, with 9 bases matching TRBD1. This CDR3 region has 15 residues. CDR1 is GTSNPN, CDR2 SVGIG, per germline (reference sequence). The V and J ends lost 2 bases and 3 bases, in that order; junction bases with no gene match: 5. The CDR3, as DNA: TGTGCCTGGAGTTTTGGGGACAGGGACTACAATGAGCAGTTCTTC. This sequence encodes CAWSFGDRDYNEQFF.

The chain carries TRBV27 and TRBJ1-2; D is ambiguous. The CDR3 consists of 14 residues. Germline-derived CDR1 and CDR2 are MNHEY and SMNVEV (reference sequence). The ends were cut back, 3 bases at V and 3 bases at J, with 11 bases in the middle. In DNA, the CDR3 is TGTGCCAGCAGTTTCGCCGGAACGGACTATGGCTACACCTTC. Translated, it gives CASSFAGTDYGYTF.

The chain employs TRBV19 and TRBJ2-3, with a tentative D call TRBD1 (6 bases). With 10 bases removed from V and 3 bases from J, the gap between germline ends came to 14 bases. CDR3 length: 13 residues. Looked up from germline, CDR1 is LNHDA and CDR2 is SQIVND (reference sequence). The CDR3 DNA reads TGTGCCACGAAACAGGGTGGAACAGATACGCAGTATTTT. This sequence encodes CATKQGGTDTQYF.

The rearrangement joins TRBV7-2 to TRBJ1-3, with TRBD1 as a possible D gene (6 bases). The CDR3 is 15 residues long. Trimming removed 4 bases at V and 5 bases at J, with 15 bases between. From germline, CDR1 is SGHTA and CDR2 FQGNSA. CDR3 DNA: TGTGCCAGCAGCTCCAACGCGGGGGGCCGAAACACCATATATTTT. Protein product: CASSSNAGGRNTIYF. The full variable domain, its missing parts supplied by reference TRBV7-2 and TRBJ1-3, is GAGVSQSPSNKVTEKGKDVELRCDPISGHTALYWYRQSLGQGLEFLIYFQGNSAPDKSGLPSDRFSAERTGGSVSTLTIQRTQQEDSAVYLCASSSNAGGRNTIYFGEGSWLTVV.